This record concerns one TCR beta chain sequence. The antigen is unknown. The source of the sample is a study of T cell responses to AZD1222 COVID-19 vaccine. Study outcomes and limitations: Reports indicate that nearly half of spike-specific TCRs are directed at unmutated variant regions.

Profiling relied on immunoSEQ multiplex PCR, and the TCRdb table lists in-frame clones only, not all of them. The sample yields 110,000 or so clones, around 86% seen once. V was trimmed by 4 bases and J by 1 base, leaving 9 bases between them. Germline V lookup: CDR1 WNHNN, CDR2 SYGVQD (reference sequence). CDR3 length: 14 residues. Source: peripheral blood, taken 28 days after the second AZD1222 dose. The TCR comes from an adult who received the AZD1222 COVID-19 vaccine. The chain has TRBV10-1 and TRBJ2-3; D assignment may be TRBD1 or TRBD2 (5 bases each). CDR3 residues: CASSGGSGTDTQYF. DNA for the CDR3: TGCGCCAGCAGTGGGGGGTCGGGCACAGATACGCAGTATTTT.